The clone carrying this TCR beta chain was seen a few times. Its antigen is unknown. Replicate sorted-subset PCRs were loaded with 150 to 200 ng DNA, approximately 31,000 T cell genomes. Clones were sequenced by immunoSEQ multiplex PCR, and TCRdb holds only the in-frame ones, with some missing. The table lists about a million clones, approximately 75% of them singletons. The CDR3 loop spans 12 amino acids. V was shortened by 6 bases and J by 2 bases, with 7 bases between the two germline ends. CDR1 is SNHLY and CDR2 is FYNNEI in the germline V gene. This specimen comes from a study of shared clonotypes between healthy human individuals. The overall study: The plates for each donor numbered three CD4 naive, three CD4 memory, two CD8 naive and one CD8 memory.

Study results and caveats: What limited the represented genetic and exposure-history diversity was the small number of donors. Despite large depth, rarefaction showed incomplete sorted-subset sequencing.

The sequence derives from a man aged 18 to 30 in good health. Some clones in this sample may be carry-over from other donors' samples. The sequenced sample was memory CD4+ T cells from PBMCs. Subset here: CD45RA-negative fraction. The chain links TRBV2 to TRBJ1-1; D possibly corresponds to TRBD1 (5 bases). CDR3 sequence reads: CASRQDNTEAFF. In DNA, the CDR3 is TGTGCCAGCAGACAGGACAACACTGAAGCTTTCTTT.